The clone carrying this T cell receptor (beta chain) came up many times. These data originate in a study of T-cell reconstitution after alpha-beta-depleted transplantation in children. This CDR3 spans 11 amino acids. The V and J ends lost 5 bases and 7 bases respectively, with 8 bases between them. As it was prepared, the TCRbeta library received unique molecular identifiers. TCRdb reprocessed the PCR reads via MiXCR and lists one record per CDR3 protein. There are about 600,000 distinct CDR3 sequences in the sample; roughly 23% occur only once, and roughly 13% lies in the top ten. The genes are TRBV12-3 or TRBV12-4 and TRBJ2-5; TRBD1 might be the D (6 bases). The sample was PBMCs, mostly from graft donor cells, taken 360 days after TCRalphabeta/CD19-depleted stem cell transplant. The sequence was collected from a boy in the first two years of life who had a stem cell transplant for acute myeloid leukemia, so the T cells may come from the graft donor. CDR3 sequence: CASSKQGTQYF. CDR3 DNA sequence: TGTGCCAGCAGTAAACAGGGGACCCAGTACTTC.